This T cell receptor beta chain was recorded in a study of Tregs in tolerant kidney transplant recipients. Study observations and caveats: In tolerant patients, donor-specific Tregs outgrew total Tregs, suggesting antigen-driven expansion. This study did not directly address biological reproducibility. Findings come from small patient numbers and require larger validation.

To note about this clone: Its antigen remains unknown.

The V gene end was trimmed by 2 bases and the J gene end by 5 bases; junction bases not matched to a gene: 10. Per the germline V gene, CDR1 is SGHRS and CDR2 is YFSETQ. The CDR3 is 16 residues long. Clones were sequenced by immunoSEQ multiplex PCR, and TCRdb holds only the in-frame ones, with some missing. The repertoire holds tens of thousands of clones, with under 95% as singletons. The input for sequencing was Tregs from blood, taken before the transplant. The TCR was taken from a human donor who received a combined kidney and bone marrow transplant. The chain is built from TRBV5-1 and TRBJ2-7, with 10 bases identical to TRBD1. As DNA, the CDR3 is TGCGCCAGCAGCTTTCTCCCGGGACAGGGGCATCACGAGCAGTACTTC. This translates into CASSFLPGQGHHEQYF.